A selection of T cell receptor beta chains follows, all from one sample in a study of Graves' ophthalmopathy and Graves' hyperthyroidism. TCRdb processed the multiplex PCR reads anew with MiXCR; each CDR3 protein has one entry. The sample holds 150,000 to 200,000 distinct CDR3 sequences; around 39% are singletons and the top ten take nearly 9%. Specimen: peripheral blood. The receptors were sampled from a young man with Graves' ophthalmopathy. Each CDR3 is given with its conserved first and last residue. Size tells how often a clone was seen (once, few, many) or the class of an expanded clone, and some rows leave it out.

clone_size: many; v_call: TRBV6-2/TRBV6-3; cdr3_aa: CASSQFDFAQETQYF
clone_size: many; v_call: TRBV28; cdr3_aa: CASSSDPFRGANVLTF
clone_size: few; v_call: TRBV28; cdr3_aa: CASTRPGQKNTIYF
clone_size: .; v_call: TRBV6-5; cdr3_aa: CASSYSTALDYGYTF
clone_size: many; v_call: TRBV11-2; cdr3_aa: CASSLDPPVVSPRTSGANVLTF
clone_size: many; v_call: TRBV7-2; cdr3_aa: CASSLRASGPQQYF
clone_size: .; v_call: TRBV25-1; cdr3_aa: CASNHGGDWETQYF
clone_size: .; v_call: TRBV27; cdr3_aa: CASSIAGAGNTGELFF
clone_size: .; v_call: TRBV6-2/TRBV6-3; cdr3_aa: CASSGRTSGPYEQYF
clone_size: .; v_call: TRBV20-1; cdr3_aa: CSASRTGDGYGYTF
clone_size: many; v_call: TRBV11-2; cdr3_aa: CASSSPGLAGGGGEQYF
clone_size: many; v_call: TRBV11-3; cdr3_aa: CASSSVGRASSYEQYF